The clone carrying this T cell receptor beta chain appeared a single time. Original handling: From reference gene primer amplification, estimates of nucleated cell counts were derived. Profiled with immunoSEQ multiplex PCR; TCRdb holds only in-frame clones, not every one. V and J calls and clone size are given by that table; D and trimming were obtained from the DNA. The sample yields roughly 260,000 clones, more than 90% seen once. Patients in Seattle were enrolled during active infection, then followed longitudinally. The data were taken from a study of blood T cell repertoires in COVID-19. Study context: The cDNA or gDNA used as material had been derived from T cells, B-cell-depleted T cells, or PBMCs.

The germline gives CDR1 SEHNR, CDR2 FQNEAQ (reference sequence). There are 16 residues in the CDR3. V lost 5 bases to trimming and J lost 1 base; unmatched junction nucleotides: 6. The sequencing input was peripheral blood. The TCR originated in a person aged 18-30 years with COVID-19, enrolled during active disease. The chain recombines TRBV7-9 with TRBJ2-3; 10 nucleotides align to TRBD1. The CDR3: CASSRTGTGGTDTQYF. Here the CDR3 DNA reads TGTGCCAGCAGCCGTACCGGGACAGGGGGCACAGATACGCAGTATTTT.